Listed below are T cell receptor beta chains from one sample, sequenced in a study of T cells after yellow fever vaccination. MiXCR was run by TCRdb on the 5' RACE reads, yielding one entry per CDR3 protein. The sample records about 73,000 distinct CDR3 sequences, roughly 7.7% being singletons. Sample: CD8+ T cells sorted from PBMCs, taken on the day of the yellow fever booster vaccination. All receptors derive from a young man who received the YFV17D yellow fever vaccine. Each CDR3 is given with its conserved first and last residue. A clone size is listed for some rows: how often the clone was seen (once, few, many), or a class if it is expanded.

j_gene	v_gene	abundance	CDR3aa
TRBJ1-1	TRBV15	few	CATSRDLGNTEAFF
TRBJ2-1	TRBV25-1	few	CASSESNTNEQFF
TRBJ1-1	TRBV6-1	few	CASSRGTEKNTEAFF
TRBJ2-7	TRBV12-5	.	CASGYGLGAYEQYF
TRBJ2-1	TRBV4-3	few	CASSHSTGTGNEQFF
TRBJ2-1	TRBV25-1	.	CASSVGEYNEQFF
TRBJ2-7	TRBV7-8	many	CASSLGGLSYEQYF
TRBJ2-7	TRBV27	few	CASSSLTGFSLYEQYF
TRBJ2-7	TRBV29-1	.	CSIWARNEQYF
TRBJ1-2	TRBV7-9	.	CASSFAQGTPNYGYTF
TRBJ2-5	TRBV11-2	.	CASSLYPGGETQYF
TRBJ2-7	TRBV12-3/TRBV12-4	few	CASSFGFSYEQYF
TRBJ1-6	TRBV9	.	CASSGINSPLHF
TRBJ2-3	TRBV21-1	many	CASNGNGTDTQYF
TRBJ2-5	TRBV27	many	CASSLIQGAETQYF
TRBJ1-4	TRBV4-2	.	CASNWGEKLFF
TRBJ2-1	TRBV14	many	CASSQAVYNEQFF
TRBJ2-4	TRBV10-3	.	CAISGGSGGNIQYF
TRBJ2-1	TRBV9	few	CASSADSSGSYNEQFF
TRBJ2-7	TRBV28	many	CASSLPPGTGFNEQYF
TRBJ1-3	TRBV4-3	few	CASSLATEVADGNTIYF
TRBJ2-3	TRBV28	few	CASGSRAAGLAASATDTQYF
TRBJ2-5	TRBV5-6	few	CASSFTSDRGLETQYF
TRBJ1-2	TRBV11-2	.	CASTDNYGYTF
TRBJ2-7	TRBV5-6	many	CASSSIVEGLGEQYF
TRBJ2-3	TRBV20-1	.	CSAITPGSLTTDTQYF
TRBJ2-7	TRBV7-2	many	CASRAGVAGASEQYF
TRBJ2-7	TRBV7-6	many	CASSSSSGMIYEQYF
TRBJ2-1	TRBV6-1	many	CASRWTGSYNEQFF
TRBJ2-1	TRBV7-9	few	CASRSRTGGFPGNEQFF
TRBJ2-5	TRBV2	few	CASIGTSGRQETQYF
TRBJ2-3	TRBV6-2/TRBV6-3	many	CASSIAEPTDTQYF
TRBJ1-1	TRBV10-3	few	CATSPDSDNTEAFF
TRBJ2-1	TRBV20-1	many	CSASGELTYNEQFF
TRBJ2-7	TRBV28	few	CASSPLGQIYEQYF
TRBJ2-5	TRBV11-1	.	CASSGPGGAGETQYF
TRBJ2-1	TRBV20-1	.	CSAIRLDSSYNEQFF
TRBJ2-7	TRBV27	.	CASSPLRVSSREQYF
TRBJ2-1	TRBV7-2	.	CASSFLANYNEQFF
TRBJ2-1	TRBV4-3	.	CASSQSPAGGENEQFF
TRBJ1-1	TRBV7-9	few	CASSLVGTYTEAFF
TRBJ2-2	TRBV19	many	CASSMGLAHTGELFF
TRBJ2-5	TRBV20-1	many	CSASRADGLQETQYF
TRBJ2-3	TRBV2	many	CANPPYSTDTQYF
TRBJ1-2	TRBV14	many	CASSPVGGADISGYTF
TRBJ2-1	TRBV20-1	many	CSARGTSGSSYNEQFF
TRBJ2-3	TRBV6-1	few	CASSEPGGGSTDTQYF
TRBJ2-7	TRBV6-6	many	CASSQTSYEQYF
TRBJ2-3	TRBV2	few	CASLAGEGDTQYF
TRBJ2-7	TRBV15	few	CATSSWPGEQYF
TRBJ2-1	TRBV2	few	CASSEGTSGPLGYNEQFF
TRBJ2-4	TRBV12-3/TRBV12-4	.	CASASYKNIQYF
TRBJ2-1	TRBV5-6	many	CASSLVTSSGGIYNEQFF
TRBJ2-3	TRBV7-9	few	CAYWEADTQYF
TRBJ2-3	TRBV6-5	few	CASSYGLGTDTQYF
TRBJ2-1	TRBV6-5	.	CASSYPLTSGTYNEQFF
TRBJ2-5	TRBV12-3/TRBV12-4	many	CASSPTSETQYF
TRBJ2-7	TRBV4-3	few	CASSPGLAGAGEQYF
TRBJ1-1	TRBV20-1	few	CSAQGQGPTEAFF